The 18 T cell receptor beta chains below come from one sample, sequenced in a study of blood T cell repertoires in COVID-19. Only in-frame clones appear in the TCRdb table, and some are missing; sequencing was by immunoSEQ multiplex PCR. The sample lists 75,000 to 100,000 clones, roughly 87% occurring once. The sample taken for sequencing was peripheral blood. The receptors here all came from a man aged 70-80 years with acute or convalescent COVID-19.

The rearrangement joins TRBV15 to TRBJ1-1; 8 bases line up with TRBD1. CDR1 is LNHNV and CDR2 is YYDKDF in the germline V gene (reference sequence). This CDR3 has 17 residues. V trimming: 3 bases; J trimming: 1 base; junction bases outside the gene matches: 10. CDR3 coding DNA: TGTGCCACCAGCAGCCTCACAGGGGGGACGTGGAACACTGAAGCTTTCTTT. Residues: CATSSLTGGTWNTEAFF. Filled out from reference TRBV15 and TRBJ1-1, the complete variable domain reads DAMVIQNPRYQVTQFGKPVTLSCSQTLNHNVMYWYQQKSSQAPKLLFHYYDKDFNNEADTPDNFQSRRPNTSFCFLDIRSPGLGDTAMYLCATSSLTGGTWNTEAFFGQGTRLTVV.

The chain couples TRBV7-9 to TRBJ1-2; no reliable D call. V lost 1 base to trimming and J lost 4 bases, with 10 bases between them. The CDR3 consists of 14 residues. Per germline, CDR1 SEHNR and CDR2 FQNEAQ (reference sequence). CDR3 in DNA: TGTGCCAGCAGCTTAGAAGTTGCGGGCTATGGCTACACCTTC. Translated: CASSLEVAGYGYTF.

V is TRBV19 and J is TRBJ1-3; D unclear. There are 17 residues in the CDR3. The germline V gene has CDR1 LNHDA and CDR2 SQIVND (reference sequence). The germline V and J ends were trimmed by 4 bases and 0 bases, with 16 bases remaining between them. The CDR3 loop is CASSKSTTGDSGNTIYF. The DNA of the CDR3 is TGTGCCAGTAGTAAGTCTACCACCGGGGACTCTGGAAACACCATATATTTT.

The chain uses TRBV27 and TRBJ2-7, with D possibly matching TRBD2 (6 bases). The V end lost 4 bases, the J end lost 6 bases, and 25 bases lay between the germline ends. The length of the CDR3 is 17 residues. Germline lookup yields CDR1 MNHEY and CDR2 SMNVEV (reference sequence). CDR3 sequence reads: CASSSGSRGRVGGEQYF. CDR3 bases: TGTGCCAGCAGTTCCGGGTCCCGAGGGCGGGTGGGAGGCGAGCAGTACTTC.

This sequence joins TRBV6-2 or TRBV6-3 and TRBJ2-7; tentatively, D is TRBD2 (6 bases). The germline V gene encodes CDR1 MNHEY and CDR2 SVGEGT. The CDR3 contains 14 residues. V was trimmed by 0 bases and J by 2 bases, leaving 8 bases between them. CDR3 bases: TGTGCCAGCAGTTACTCCAGACTAGCCTACGAGCAGTACTTC. Translating gives CASSYSRLAYEQYF.

The chain uses TRBV7-2 and TRBJ1-6; maybe TRBD1 (6 bases). The CDR3 is 14 residues long. Trimming shortened V by 5 bases and J by 6 bases, and 11 bases separated the two germline ends. CDR1 is SGHTA, CDR2 FQGNSA, per germline. The CDR3 DNA reads as TGTGCCAGCAGCGTGGACAGTTCTAATTCACCCCTCCACTTT. Translated: CASSVDSSNSPLHF.

The chain has TRBV19 and TRBJ2-1, with 12 bases fitting TRBD1. Per the germline V gene, CDR1 is LNHDA and CDR2 is SQIVND (reference sequence). The CDR3 runs 16 residues. Trimming took 3 bases from V and 9 from J; bases not matched to a gene: 9. The CDR3 spells CASSIIVGQGASEQFF. CDR3 nucleotide sequence: TGTGCCAGTAGTATTATAGTGGGACAGGGGGCGAGTGAGCAGTTCTTC. The full variable domain, with the rest looked up from reference TRBV19 and TRBJ2-1, is DGGITQSPKYLFRKEGQNVTLSCEQNLNHDAMYWYRQDPGQGLRLIYYSQIVNDFQKGDIAEGYSVSREKKESFPLTVTSAQKNPTAFYLCASSIIVGQGASEQFFGPGTRLTVL.

V and J are TRBV5-1 and TRBJ2-7, with D possibly matching TRBD1 (6 bases). The CDR3 runs 16 residues. The germline V gene encodes CDR1 SGHRS and CDR2 YFSETQ. Trimming took 3 bases from V and 2 from J, leaving 18 bases between them. CDR3 nucleotide sequence: TGCGCCAGCAGCTCCCGCCCCCGGGACACCGCCTACGAGCAGTACTTC. Its translation: CASSSRPRDTAYEQYF.

This clone is a singleton in its sample. J is TRBJ2-2 and V is TRBV7-2, with 11 positions matching TRBD2. The CDR3 is 17 residues long. The germline V gene has CDR1 SGHTA and CDR2 FQGNSA. J was trimmed by 2 bases and V by 7 bases; bases with no gene match: 9. CDR3 loop: CASTPSSGGINTGELFF. CDR3 nucleotides: TGTGCCAGCACCCCTTCTAGCGGGGGGATTAACACCGGGGAGCTGTTTTTT.

The chain combines TRBV11-2 with TRBJ2-7, with a weak D call TRBD2 (6 bases). Germline V lookup: CDR1 SGHAT, CDR2 FQNNGV. The CDR3 runs to 15 residues. Trimming removed 1 base at V and 2 bases at J, with 12 bases between. The CDR3 region is CASSLGRGNTYEQYF. In DNA, the CDR3 is TGTGCCAGCAGCTTAGGGAGGGGCAATACCTACGAGCAGTACTTC.

The count of this clone is one. This chain uses TRBV28 with TRBJ1-5; D is perhaps TRBD1 (6 bases). Germline loops: CDR1 MDHEN, CDR2 SYDVKM. The CDR3 sequence is 15 residues long. The V gene lost 4 bases and the J gene lost 6 bases, with 16 bases spanning the gap. CDR3 sequence (DNA): TGTGCCAGCAGTTACCTCCAGGGGTCCGCTCAGCCCCAGCATTTT. Its protein product is CASSYLQGSAQPQHF.

The chain employs TRBV11-3 and TRBJ2-2; 14 nucleotides match TRBD2. This CDR3 region has 18 residues. Trimming at V came to 5 bases and at J to 5 bases, leaving 10 bases not matched to a gene. Germline V CDR1 and CDR2: SGHNT, YENEEA. The DNA of the CDR3 is TGTGCCAGCAGCAACCCTAGACTAGCGGGGGGGCAAACCGGGGAGCTGTTTTTT. Encoded protein: CASSNPRLAGGQTGELFF.

This rearrangement joins TRBV15 to TRBJ1-1; 9 nucleotides agree with TRBD1. Germline V gives CDR1 LNHNV, CDR2 YYDKDF (reference sequence). J was trimmed by 2 bases and V by 9 bases; bases with no gene match: 13. CDR3 length: 16 amino acids. The CDR3 region has the DNA TGTGCCACGTTAGAAGGCAACAGGGGGCTCAACACTGAAGCTTTCTTT. Its translation is CATLEGNRGLNTEAFF.

This chain joins TRBV5-1 and TRBJ2-5; 8 positions agree with TRBD2. The CDR3 consists of 18 residues. The germline gives CDR1 SGHRS, CDR2 YFSETQ. J lost 1 base, V lost 0 bases, and 11 bases had no gene match. The CDR3 spells CASSLGAGTSRGQETQYF. The CDR3 DNA reads as TGCGCCAGCAGCTTGGGGGCCGGGACTAGTCGAGGCCAAGAGACCCAGTACTTC.

This clone came up a few times. V gene TRBV4-2 combines with J gene TRBJ2-2, with 11 bases matching TRBD2. This CDR3 region has 18 residues. The J segment lost 2 bases and the V segment lost 0 bases, leaving 5 bases of the junction unmatched. Germline-derived CDR1 and CDR2 are LGHNA and YNFKEQ. CDR3 sequence reads: CASSQEGLAGGNTGELFF. CDR3 DNA sequence: TGTGCCAGCAGCCAAGAGGGGCTAGCGGGGGGTAACACCGGGGAGCTGTTTTTT.

This chain joins TRBV2 and TRBJ1-3, with D perhaps matching TRBD1 (5 bases). The germline V and J ends were trimmed by 6 bases and 7 bases, with 10 bases remaining between them. Germline V gene sequence: CDR1 SNHLY, CDR2 FYNNEI. This CDR3 contains 12 residues. The CDR3 here is CASSQGPNTIYF. DNA for the CDR3: TGTGCCAGCAGCCAGGGCCCCAACACCATATATTTT. Together with reference TRBV2 and TRBJ1-3, the CDR3 gives the full variable domain: EPEVTQTPSHQVTQMGQEVILRCVPISNHLYFYWYRQILGQKVEFLVSFYNNEISEKSEIFDDQFSVERPDGSNFTLKIRSTKLEDSAMYFCASSQGPNTIYFGEGSWLTVV.

This sequence joins TRBV28 and TRBJ1-4, with TRBD1 matching over 8 bases. V dropped 6 bases and J dropped 8; count of bases not matched to a gene: 11. Germline V CDR1 and CDR2: MDHEN, SYDVKM. The CDR3 is 15 residues long. CDR3 sequence: CASSPTGEGGEKLFF. DNA for the CDR3: TGTGCCAGCAGCCCGACAGGGGAAGGAGGCGAAAAACTGTTTTTT.

This sequence joins TRBV19 and TRBJ1-1; maybe TRBD1 (5 bases). The CDR3 length is 14 residues. The V and J ends lost 1 base and 4 bases respectively, with 10 bases between them. Looked up from germline, CDR1 is LNHDA and CDR2 is SQIVND (reference sequence). CDR3 nucleotide sequence: TGTGCCAGTAGTATAGGGGCGGGACCCACTGAAGCTTTCTTT. Amino acids: CASSIGAGPTEAFF.